What follows is one T cell receptor (beta chain) and its context. Its specific antigen is unknown. No base-level quality is on record; no much larger clone is a single base apart. Donors were healthy HIV-negative adults with no recently reported acute infections or vaccinations. Every donor was a Caucasian adult living in Nashville, Tennessee, USA. CD4+ T cells were enriched by magnetic negative selection; naive cells were then positively selected on CD45RA, and the negative fraction formed the memory subset. After blood collection by leukapheresis, PBMCs were isolated using Ficoll-Histopaque density gradient centrifugation and then cryopreserved in the vapor phase of liquid nitrogen. Analytical flow cytometry was used to check the purity and quantity of every magnetically sorted T cell population. Genomic DNA was isolated from each sorted fraction and quantified by UV absorbance on a Nanodrop 2000c.

These data come from a study of shared clonotypes between healthy human individuals (dated by TCRdb to 2019 to 2021). Context from the whole study: Three men and a couple of women, aged 18 to 49 years, made up the cohort. For each donor, three plates each were used for CD4 naive and CD4 memory, two plates were used for CD8 naive, and one plate was used for CD8 memory. To estimate repertoire size and how much clonotype sharing occurs between individuals, the study deeply sequenced the blood TCR repertoires of about five healthy adults. Different laboratories and diverse techniques were used to prepare libraries and sequence TCR repertoires, to increase sequencing depth and limit assay-specific biases. Each donor's leukapheresis produced roughly between roughly 0.85 and 9.5 billion PBMCs.

Overall results and qualifications from the work: Across a few donors, around 5.4% of naive CD4, more than 3% of naive CD8, 2.3% of memory CD4, and 0.3% to 0.45% of memory CD8 clonotypes were shared. Even with the large sequencing depth, rarefaction of the sorted-subset datasets indicated that sequencing was incomplete. Clonotypes shared by all four sorted-subset donors showed higher generation probabilities than non-shared clonotypes. Estimated clonotype richness was generally larger for naive than for memory subsets. The genetic and exposure-history diversity represented was limited by the small number of donors. Only blood was sampled, and tissue TCR repertoires likely differ from those in blood. Pairwise subsampling indicated that sequencing depth was expected to affect the degree of clonotype sharing among donors.

TCR CDR3 regions were amplified from genomic DNA by multiplex PCR using the deep immunoSEQ assay. Extracted genomic DNA from each cell subset was distributed evenly across all wells of several immunoSEQ 96-well plates, and each plate was treated as a replicate. For sorted subsets, each replicate PCR was loaded with roughly 190 ng genomic DNA, equivalent to 30,000 or so T cell genomes. The purified libraries were quantified using a Qubit 3.0 fluorometer, sized with a Bioanalyzer 2100, and then quantified again using the KAPA Library Quantification kit. Every immunoSEQ 96-well plate was sequenced on a dedicated single-read 150-cycle Illumina NextSeq 550 flow cell. The source study handled its data this way. The immunoSEQ output contained only junctional sequences without quality scores, so filtering could not match that applied to full-length reads. Sequences were annotated with PyIR, a Python wrapper for IgBLAST v1.9, using IMGT germline references to assign V/J genes and CDR3. Any read was removed if the V/J assignment was weak (E-value above 1e-6), the CDR3 was missing, or the read contained stop codons, out-of-frame junctions, or ambiguous translated residues. V3J clonotypes were defined by identical inferred V gene, J gene, and CDR3 amino acid sequence. Percentage overlap between repertoires was calculated by dividing the number of shared unique clonotypes by the size of the smaller repertoire. Three approaches were used to assess repertoire richness: RTK rarefaction, the Chao1 estimator, and Recon v2.1 estimates of unobserved clonotypes. OLGA was used to compute generation probabilities for all TCRbeta clonotypes that the gDNA method yielded from a handful of donors. Sourced from immuneACCESS, this table was stored by TCRdb with only in-frame sequences that have V and J called. A share of the clones is absent; for the studies checked, an unresolved V gene accounts for under half, and the remainder has no known explanation. V and J calls and clone size follow that table, whereas D and trimming were derived from the DNA. The sample records about 2.5 million clones, roughly 92% of which are singletons. The top ten clonotypes cover roughly 0.34% of the sample.

There are 16 amino acids in the CDR3, from cysteine to phenylalanine inclusive. CDR3 DNA is the only sequence kept; it has 48 bases, read in frame from the first base. V lost 0 bases and J lost 0 bases; the stretch between them is 10 bases long. Looking up the germline V gene yields CDR1 LGHNA and CDR2 YSLEER. The sample taken for sequencing was naive CD4+ T cells from PBMCs. This sample's cell subset or site label indicates: CD45RA+ positively selected. The chain couples TRBV4-3 to TRBJ2-3; confidence is insufficient to name the D gene. This TCR derives from a man aged 18 to 29 in good health. Some clones in this sample may be carry-over from other donors' samples. Here the CDR3 is given as CASSQDLGSSTDTQYF. The nucleotide sequence is given as TGCGCCAGCAGCCAAGATTTAGGGTCTAGCACAGATACGCAGTATTTT.